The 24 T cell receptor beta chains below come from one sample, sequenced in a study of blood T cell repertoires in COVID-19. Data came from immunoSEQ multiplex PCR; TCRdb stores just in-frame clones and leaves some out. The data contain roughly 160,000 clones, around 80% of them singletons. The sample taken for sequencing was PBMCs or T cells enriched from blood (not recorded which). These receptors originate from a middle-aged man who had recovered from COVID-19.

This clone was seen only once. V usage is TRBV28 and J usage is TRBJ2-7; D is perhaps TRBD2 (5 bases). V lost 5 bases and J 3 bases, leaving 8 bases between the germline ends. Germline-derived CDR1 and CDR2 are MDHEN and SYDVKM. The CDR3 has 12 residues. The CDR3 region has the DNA TGTGCCAGCAGTAGGACTTTCTACGAGCAGTACTTC. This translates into CASSRTFYEQYF.

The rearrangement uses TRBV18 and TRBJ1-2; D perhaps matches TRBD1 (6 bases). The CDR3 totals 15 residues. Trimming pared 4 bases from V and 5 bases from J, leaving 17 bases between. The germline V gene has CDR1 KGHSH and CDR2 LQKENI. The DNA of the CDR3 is TGTGCCAGCTCACGACCCGAGGGGGGGGATTATGGCTACACCTTC. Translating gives CASSRPEGGDYGYTF. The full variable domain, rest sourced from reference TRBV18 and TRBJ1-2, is NAGVMQNPRHLVRRRGQEARLRCSPMKGHSHVYWYRQLPEEGLKFMVYLQKENIIDESGMPKERFSAEFPKEGPSILRIQQVVRGDSAAYFCASSRPEGGDYGYTFGSGTRLTVV.

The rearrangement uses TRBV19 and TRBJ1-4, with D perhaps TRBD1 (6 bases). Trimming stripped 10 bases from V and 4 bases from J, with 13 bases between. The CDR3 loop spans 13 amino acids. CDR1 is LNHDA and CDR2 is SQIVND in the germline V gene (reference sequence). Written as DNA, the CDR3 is TGTGCCACCTTAGGACAGAATAATGAAAAACTGTTTTTT. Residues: CATLGQNNEKLFF.

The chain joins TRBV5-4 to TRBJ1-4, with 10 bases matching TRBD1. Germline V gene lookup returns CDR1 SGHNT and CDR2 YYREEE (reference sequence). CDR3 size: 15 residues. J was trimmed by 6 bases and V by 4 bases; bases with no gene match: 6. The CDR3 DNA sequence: TGTGCCAGCAGCGTGGACAGGGGGTGGGATGAAAAACTGTTTTTT. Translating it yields CASSVDRGWDEKLFF. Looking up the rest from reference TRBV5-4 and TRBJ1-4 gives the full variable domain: ETGVTQSPTHLIKTRGQQVTLRCSSQSGHNTVSWYQQALGQGPQFIFQYYREEENGRGNFPPRFSGLQFPNYSSELNVNALELDDSALYLCASSVDRGWDEKLFFGSGTQLSVL.

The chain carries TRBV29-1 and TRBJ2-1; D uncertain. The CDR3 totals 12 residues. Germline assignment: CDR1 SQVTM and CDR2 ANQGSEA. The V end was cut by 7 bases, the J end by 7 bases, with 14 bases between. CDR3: CSALRVTNEQFF. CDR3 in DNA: TGCAGCGCTCTCCGTGTCACTAATGAGCAGTTCTTC.

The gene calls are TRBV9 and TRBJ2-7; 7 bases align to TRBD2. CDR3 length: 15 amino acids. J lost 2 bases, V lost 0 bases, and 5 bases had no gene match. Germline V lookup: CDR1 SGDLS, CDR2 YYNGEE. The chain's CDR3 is CASSVAASGTYEQYF. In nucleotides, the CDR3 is TGTGCCAGCAGCGTAGCAGCTAGCGGAACCTACGAGCAGTACTTC.

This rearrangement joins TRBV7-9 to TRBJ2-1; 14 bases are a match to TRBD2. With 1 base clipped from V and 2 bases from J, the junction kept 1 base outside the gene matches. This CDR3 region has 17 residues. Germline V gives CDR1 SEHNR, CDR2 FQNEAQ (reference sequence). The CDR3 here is CASSLGGLAGAYNEQFF. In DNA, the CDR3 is TGTGCCAGCAGCTTAGGGGGACTAGCGGGAGCCTACAATGAGCAGTTCTTC.

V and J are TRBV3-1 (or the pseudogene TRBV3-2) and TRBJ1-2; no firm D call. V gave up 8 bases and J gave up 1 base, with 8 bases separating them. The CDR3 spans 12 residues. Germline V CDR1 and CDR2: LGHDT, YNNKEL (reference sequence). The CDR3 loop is CASGPYNYGYTF. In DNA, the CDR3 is TGTGCCAGCGGCCCCTATAACTATGGCTACACCTTC.

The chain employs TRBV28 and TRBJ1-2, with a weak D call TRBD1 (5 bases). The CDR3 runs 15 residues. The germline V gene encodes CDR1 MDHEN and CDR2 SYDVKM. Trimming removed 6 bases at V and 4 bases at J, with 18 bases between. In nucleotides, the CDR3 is TGTGCCAGCAGCGCGGGGGGGGGAACTCGCTATGGCTACACCTTC. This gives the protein CASSAGGGTRYGYTF.

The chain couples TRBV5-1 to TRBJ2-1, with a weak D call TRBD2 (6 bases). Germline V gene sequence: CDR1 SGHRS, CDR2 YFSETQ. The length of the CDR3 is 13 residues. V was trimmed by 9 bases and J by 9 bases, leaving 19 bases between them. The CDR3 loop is CATRPGGGSEQFF. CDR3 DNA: TGCGCCACCCGACCTGGTGGGGGGAGTGAGCAGTTCTTC.

The CDR3 DNA sequence: TGTGCCAGCAGTAGACAGGGAAACTATGGCTACACCTTC. Its protein product is CASSRQGNYGYTF. The rearrangement uses TRBV3-1 (or the pseudogene TRBV3-2) and TRBJ1-2; 7 nucleotides line up with TRBD1. This CDR3 contains 13 residues. With 6 bases clipped from V and 2 bases from J, the junction kept 3 bases outside the gene matches. Germline loops: CDR1 LGHDT, CDR2 YNNKEL (reference sequence).

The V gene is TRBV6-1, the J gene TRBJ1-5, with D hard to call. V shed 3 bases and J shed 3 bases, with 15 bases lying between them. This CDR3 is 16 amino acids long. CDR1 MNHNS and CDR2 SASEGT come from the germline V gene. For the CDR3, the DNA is TGTGCCAGCAGTGAGGTCCCTCCACAGAACAATCAGCCCCAGCATTTT. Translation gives CASSEVPPQNNQPQHF.

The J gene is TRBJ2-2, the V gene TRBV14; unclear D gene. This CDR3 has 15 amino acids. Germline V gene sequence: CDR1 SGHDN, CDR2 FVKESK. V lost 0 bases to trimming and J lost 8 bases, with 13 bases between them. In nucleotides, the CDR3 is TGTGCCAGCAGCCAAGATAACAGACGAAAAGGGGAGCTGTTTTTT. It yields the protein CASSQDNRRKGELFF.

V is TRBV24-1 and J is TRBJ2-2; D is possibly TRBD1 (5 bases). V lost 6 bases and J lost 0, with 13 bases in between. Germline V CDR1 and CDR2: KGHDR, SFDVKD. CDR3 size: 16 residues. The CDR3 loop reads CATSWGSRANTGELFF. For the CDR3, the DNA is TGTGCCACCAGTTGGGGCTCCAGAGCGAACACCGGGGAGCTGTTTTTT.

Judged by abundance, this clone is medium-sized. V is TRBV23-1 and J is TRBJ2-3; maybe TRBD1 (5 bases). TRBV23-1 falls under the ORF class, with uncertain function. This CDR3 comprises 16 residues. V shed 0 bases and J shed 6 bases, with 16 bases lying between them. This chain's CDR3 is CASSQSQASEIDTQYF. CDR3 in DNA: TGCGCCAGCAGTCAATCACAGGCCTCGGAAATTGATACGCAGTATTTT.

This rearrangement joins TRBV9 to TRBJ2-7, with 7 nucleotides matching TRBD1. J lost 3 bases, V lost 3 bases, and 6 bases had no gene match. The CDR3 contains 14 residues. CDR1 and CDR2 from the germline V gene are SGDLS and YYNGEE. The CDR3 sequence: CASSEGDRNYEQYF. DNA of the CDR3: TGTGCCAGCAGCGAGGGGGACAGAAACTACGAGCAGTACTTC.

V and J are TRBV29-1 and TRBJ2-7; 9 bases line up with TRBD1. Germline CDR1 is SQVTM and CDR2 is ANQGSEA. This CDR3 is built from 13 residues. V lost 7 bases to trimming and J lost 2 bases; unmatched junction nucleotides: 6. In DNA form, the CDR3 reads TGCAGCGCCCGGACAGGGGCGGCCTACGAGCAGTACTTC. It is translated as CSARTGAAYEQYF.

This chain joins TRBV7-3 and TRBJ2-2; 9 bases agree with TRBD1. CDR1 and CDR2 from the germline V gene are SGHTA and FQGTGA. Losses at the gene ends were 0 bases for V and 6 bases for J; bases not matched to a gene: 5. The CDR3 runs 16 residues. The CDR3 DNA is TGTGCCAGCAGCTTAACCGGGACAGGGTACCCCGGGGAGCTGTTTTTT. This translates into CASSLTGTGYPGELFF.

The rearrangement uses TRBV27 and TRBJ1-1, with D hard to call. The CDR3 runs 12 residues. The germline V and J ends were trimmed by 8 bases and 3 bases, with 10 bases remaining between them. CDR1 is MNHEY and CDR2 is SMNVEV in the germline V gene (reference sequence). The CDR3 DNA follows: TGTGCCAGCCCTTCGCCGGACACTGAAGCTTTCTTT. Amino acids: CASPSPDTEAFF.

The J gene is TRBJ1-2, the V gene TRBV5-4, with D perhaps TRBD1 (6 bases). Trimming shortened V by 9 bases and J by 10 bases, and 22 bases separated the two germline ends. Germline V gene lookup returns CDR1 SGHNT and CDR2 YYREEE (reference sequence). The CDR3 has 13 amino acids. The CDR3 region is CATSQGYTENYTF. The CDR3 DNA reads TGTGCCACATCCCAGGGGTACACGGAAAACTACACCTTC.

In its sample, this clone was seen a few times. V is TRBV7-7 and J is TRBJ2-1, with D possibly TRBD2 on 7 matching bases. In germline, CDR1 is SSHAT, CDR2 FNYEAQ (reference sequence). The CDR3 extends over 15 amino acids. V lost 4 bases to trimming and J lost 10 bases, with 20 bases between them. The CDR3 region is CASSSGGMGGKEQFF. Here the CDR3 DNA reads TGTGCCAGCAGCTCCGGGGGGATGGGGGGCAAGGAGCAGTTCTTC.

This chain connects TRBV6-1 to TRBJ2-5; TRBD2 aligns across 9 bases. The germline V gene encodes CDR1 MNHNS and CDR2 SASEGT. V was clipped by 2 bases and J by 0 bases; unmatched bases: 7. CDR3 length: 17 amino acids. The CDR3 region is CASSESLRLADQETQYF. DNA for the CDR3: TGTGCCAGCAGTGAATCGCTGAGACTAGCGGACCAAGAGACCCAGTACTTC.

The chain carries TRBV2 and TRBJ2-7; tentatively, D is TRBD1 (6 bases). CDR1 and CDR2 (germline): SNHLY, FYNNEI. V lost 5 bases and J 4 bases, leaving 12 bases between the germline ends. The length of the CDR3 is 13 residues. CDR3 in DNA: TGTGCCAGCAGTACGGACAGCCAATACGAGCAGTACTTC. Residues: CASSTDSQYEQYF.

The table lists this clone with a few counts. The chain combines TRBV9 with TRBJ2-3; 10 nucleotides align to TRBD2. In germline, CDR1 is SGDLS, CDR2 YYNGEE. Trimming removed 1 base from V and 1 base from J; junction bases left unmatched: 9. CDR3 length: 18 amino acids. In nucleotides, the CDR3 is TGTGCCAGCAGCGTATCGCTAGCGGGGGTTTCCCGCACAGATACGCAGTATTTT. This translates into CASSVSLAGVSRTDTQYF.